The 8 T cell receptor beta chains reported below all come from one sample, sequenced in a study of T cell repertoires in aging, cancer and after chemotherapy. TCR beta rearrangements were amplified from peripheral blood genomic DNA. A mixed TRB-A/B primer pool amplified rearranged TRB by multiplex touch-down PCR. TCRdb re-derived calls from the multiplex PCR reads in MiXCR, one entry per CDR3 protein. The sample lists thousands of distinct CDR3 sequences; about a quarter were seen once. What was sequenced was blood. Receptors originate from a human donor in good health.

In this sample, this clonotype turned up a few times. The J gene is TRBJ2-3, the V gene TRBV12-3 or TRBV12-4; TRBD1 matches 9 bases. Trimming removed 5 bases from V and 10 bases from J; junction bases left unmatched: 10. There are 14 residues in the CDR3. The CDR3 region is CASSPRQDRGSQYF. CDR3 coding DNA: TGTGCCAGCAGTCCCCGACAGGACAGGGGATCGCAGTATTTT.

Relative to its sample, this clonotype is medium-sized. The chain employs TRBV12-3 or TRBV12-4 and TRBJ2-2; TRBD2 aligns across 10 bases. This CDR3 is built from 18 residues. V lost 5 bases and J lost 6; bases outside the gene matches: 15. CDR3 in amino acids: CASSPSAWLAGASGELFF. The DNA for the CDR3 is TGTGCCAGCAGTCCGAGTGCGTGGCTAGCGGGAGCCTCCGGGGAGCTGTTTTTT.

In DNA, the CDR3 is TGTGCCAGCAGCCGTAGACTAGCGGGAGGGGACACAGATACGCAGTATTTT. Translating it yields CASSRRLAGGDTDTQYF. V gene TRBV5-4 combines with J gene TRBJ2-3, with 14 bases that match TRBD2. The trim removed 4 bases at V and 2 bases at J, leaving 6 bases unmatched. Germline V CDR1 and CDR2: SGHNT, YYREEE (reference sequence). CDR3 length: 17 residues.

This clonotype was recorded only once. At one end, the junction sequence differs from germline, possibly due to a read error. The rearrangement links TRBV7-2 to TRBJ2-5; D not certain. Germline-derived CDR1 and CDR2 are SGHTA and FQGNSA. The CDR3 is 13 amino acids. CDR3: CASSLATQETQYF. For the CDR3, the DNA is TGCGCCAGCAGTCTGGCCACCCAAGAGACCCAGTACTTC. The variable domain in full, completed from reference TRBV7-2 and TRBJ2-5, reads GAGVSQSPSNKVTEKGKDVELRCDPISGHTALYWYRQSLGQGLEFLIYFQGNSAPDKSGLPSDRFSAERTGGSVSTLTIQRTQQEDSAVYLCASSLATQETQYFGPGTRLLVL.

The CDR3 loop reads CASSPYHSSGTGTQYF. In nucleotides, the CDR3 is TGTGCCAGCAGCCCATATCATTCATCGGGGACGGGGACCCAGTACTTC. The chain joins TRBV12-3 or TRBV12-4 to TRBJ2-5; either TRBD1 or TRBD2 may supply D (5 bases each). Trimming took 6 bases from V and 7 from J, leaving 24 bases between them. This CDR3 is built from 16 residues.

About this clonotype itself: This could be a read error, since a much larger clone is one nucleotide away. V is TRBV13 and J is TRBJ1-2; D might be TRBD1 (6 bases). CDR3 length: 13 residues. CDR1 and CDR2 from the germline V gene are PRHDT and FYEKMQ (reference sequence). CDR3 nucleotides: TGTGCCAGCAGCTTAGCAGGGGACTATGGCTACGCCTTC. Encoded protein: CASSLAGDYGYAF. The variable domain in full, completed from reference TRBV13 and TRBJ1-2, reads AAGVIQSPRHLIKEKRETATLKCYPIPRHDTVYWYQQGPGQDPQFLISFYEKMQSDKGSIPDRFSAQQFSDYHSELNMSSLELGDSALYFCASSLAGDYGYAFGSGTRLTVV.

This clonotype is labeled medium-sized. The V call is TRBV7-2, the J call TRBJ2-2, with 7 bases matching TRBD1. Germline CDR1 and CDR2: SGHTA and FQGNSA. The CDR3 totals 16 residues. The junction had 10 bases not matched to a gene; V was cut back by 3 bases and J by 6 bases. The CDR3 protein is CASSFGSTGLAGELFF. In DNA form, the CDR3 reads TGTGCCAGCAGCTTCGGTTCGACAGGGCTTGCCGGGGAGCTGTTTTTT.

This clonotype occurred a few times. The CDR3 here is CASSREAPVADTQYF. For the CDR3, the DNA is TGTGCCAGCAGCCGGGAGGCCCCTGTGGCAGATACGCAGTATTTT. The chain carries TRBV14 and TRBJ2-3; possible D gene TRBD2, 6 bases. The CDR3 loop spans 15 amino acids. Germline CDR1 SGHDN, CDR2 FVKESK. V was shortened by 4 bases and J by 4 bases, with 15 bases between the two germline ends.